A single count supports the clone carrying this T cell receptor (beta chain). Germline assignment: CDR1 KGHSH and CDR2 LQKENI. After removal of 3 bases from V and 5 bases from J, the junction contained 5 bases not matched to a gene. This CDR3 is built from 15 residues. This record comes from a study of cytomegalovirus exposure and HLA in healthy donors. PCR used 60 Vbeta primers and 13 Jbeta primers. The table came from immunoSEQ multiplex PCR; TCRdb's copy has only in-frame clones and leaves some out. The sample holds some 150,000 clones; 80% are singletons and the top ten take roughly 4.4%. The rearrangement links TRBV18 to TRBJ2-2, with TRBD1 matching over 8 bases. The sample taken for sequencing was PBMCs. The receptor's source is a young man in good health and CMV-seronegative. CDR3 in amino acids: CASSPGGQGTGELFF. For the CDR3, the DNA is TGTGCCAGCTCACCTGGCGGACAGGGAACCGGGGAGCTGTTTTTT. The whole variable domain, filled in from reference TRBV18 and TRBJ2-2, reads NAGVMQNPRHLVRRRGQEARLRCSPMKGHSHVYWYRQLPEEGLKFMVYLQKENIIDESGMPKERFSAEFPKEGPSILRIQQVVRGDSAAYFCASSPGGQGTGELFFGEGSRLTVL.